This record covers a single TCR beta chain. Its antigen is not known. TCRdb fed the RT-PCR reads into MiXCR, producing one record per CDR3 protein. Of roughly 290,000 distinct CDR3 sequences in the sample, around a fifth were seen once. The CDR3 spans 14 residues. The V end was cut by 1 base, the J end by 4 bases, with 10 bases between. From germline, CDR1 is LNHNV and CDR2 YYDKDF (reference sequence). This sample was included in a study of response to subunit inactivated influenza vaccine. Study-wide points: After each seasonal influenza vaccination, few new T cells are recruited, the authors suggested.

The clonotype comes from a man between 50 and 75 years old who received an inactivated influenza vaccine. The chain uses TRBV15 and TRBJ1-1; D is perhaps TRBD1 (5 bases). The material was PBMCs from blood, obtained about 20 months after vaccination. The chain's CDR3 is CATSRGRGGTEAFF. Here the CDR3 DNA reads TGTGCCACCAGCAGAGGACGGGGCGGCACTGAAGCTTTCTTT.